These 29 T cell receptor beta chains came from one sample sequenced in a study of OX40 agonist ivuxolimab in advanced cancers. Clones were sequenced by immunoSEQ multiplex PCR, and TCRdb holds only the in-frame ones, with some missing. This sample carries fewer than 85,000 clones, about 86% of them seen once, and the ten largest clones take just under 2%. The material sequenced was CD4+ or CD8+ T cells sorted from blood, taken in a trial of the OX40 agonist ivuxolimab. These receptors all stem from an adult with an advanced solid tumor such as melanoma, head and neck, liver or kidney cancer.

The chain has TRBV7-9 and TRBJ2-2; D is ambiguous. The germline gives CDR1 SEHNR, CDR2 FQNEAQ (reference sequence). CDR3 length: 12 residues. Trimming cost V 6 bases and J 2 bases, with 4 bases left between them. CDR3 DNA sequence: TGTGCCAGCAGACCCAACACCGGGGAGCTGTTTTTT. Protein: CASRPNTGELFF.

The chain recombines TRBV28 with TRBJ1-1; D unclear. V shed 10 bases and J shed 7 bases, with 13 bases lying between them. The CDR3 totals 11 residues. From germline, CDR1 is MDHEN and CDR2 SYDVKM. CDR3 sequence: CATRSMGEAFF. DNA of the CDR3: TGTGCCACCCGGAGCATGGGTGAAGCTTTCTTT.

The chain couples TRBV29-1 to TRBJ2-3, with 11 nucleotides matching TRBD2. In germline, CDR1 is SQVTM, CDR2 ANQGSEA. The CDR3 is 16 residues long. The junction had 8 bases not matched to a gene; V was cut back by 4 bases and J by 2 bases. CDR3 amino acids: CSVGLAGHHFTDTQYF. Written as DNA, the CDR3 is TGCAGCGTTGGACTAGCGGGGCACCATTTCACAGATACGCAGTATTTT.

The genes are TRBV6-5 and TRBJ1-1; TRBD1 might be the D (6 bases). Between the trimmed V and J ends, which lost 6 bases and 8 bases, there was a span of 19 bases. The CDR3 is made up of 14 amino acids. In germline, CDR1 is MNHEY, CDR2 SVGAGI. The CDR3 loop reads CASSHRVGYQEAFF. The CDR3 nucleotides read TGTGCCAGCAGCCACAGGGTGGGTTACCAAGAAGCTTTCTTT.

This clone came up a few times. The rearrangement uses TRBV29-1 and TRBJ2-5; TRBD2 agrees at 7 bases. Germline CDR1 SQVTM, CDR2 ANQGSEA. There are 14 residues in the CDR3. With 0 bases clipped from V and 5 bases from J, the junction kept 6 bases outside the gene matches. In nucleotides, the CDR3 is TGCAGCGTTGAAGAGGGAGGGAGGATTGAGACCCAGTACTTC. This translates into CSVEEGGRIETQYF.

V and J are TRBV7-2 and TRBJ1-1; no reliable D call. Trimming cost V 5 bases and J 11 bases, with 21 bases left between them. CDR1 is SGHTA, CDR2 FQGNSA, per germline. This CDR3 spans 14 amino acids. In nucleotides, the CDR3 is TGTGCCAGCAGCCCCGTCCCGCCAATCACCGGGGCTTTCTTT. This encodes CASSPVPPITGAFF. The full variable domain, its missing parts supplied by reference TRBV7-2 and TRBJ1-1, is GAGVSQSPSNKVTEKGKDVELRCDPISGHTALYWYRQSLGQGLEFLIYFQGNSAPDKSGLPSDRFSAERTGGSVSTLTIQRTQQEDSAVYLCASSPVPPITGAFFGQGTRLTVV.

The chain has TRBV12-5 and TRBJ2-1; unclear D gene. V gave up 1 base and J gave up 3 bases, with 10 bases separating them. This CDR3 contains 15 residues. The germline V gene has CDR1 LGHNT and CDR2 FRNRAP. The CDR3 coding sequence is TGTGCTAGTGGTTTGGACAGTGTCCACTACAATGAGCAGTTCTTC. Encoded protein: CASGLDSVHYNEQFF.

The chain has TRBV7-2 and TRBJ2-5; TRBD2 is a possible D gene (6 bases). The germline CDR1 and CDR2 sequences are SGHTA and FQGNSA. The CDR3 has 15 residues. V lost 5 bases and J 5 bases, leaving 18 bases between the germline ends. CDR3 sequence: CASSRAGGVLETQYF. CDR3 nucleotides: TGTGCCAGCAGCCGGGCTGGCGGGGTGCTGGAGACCCAGTACTTC.

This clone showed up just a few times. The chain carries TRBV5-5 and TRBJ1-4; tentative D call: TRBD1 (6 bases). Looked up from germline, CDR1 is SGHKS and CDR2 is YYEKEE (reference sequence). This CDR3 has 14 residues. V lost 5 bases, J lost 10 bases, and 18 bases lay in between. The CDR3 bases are TGTGCCAGCAGTTCCCCGTCAGGGGAAGGAAAACTGTTTTTT. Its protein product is CASSSPSGEGKLFF.

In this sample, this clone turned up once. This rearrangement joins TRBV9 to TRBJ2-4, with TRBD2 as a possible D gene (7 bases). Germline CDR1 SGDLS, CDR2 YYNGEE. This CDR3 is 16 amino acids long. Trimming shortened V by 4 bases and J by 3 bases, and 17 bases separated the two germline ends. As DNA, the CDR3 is TGTGCCAGCAGCCCCGTGGGGGGGCGCGGCAAAAACATTCAGTACTTC. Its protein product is CASSPVGGRGKNIQYF. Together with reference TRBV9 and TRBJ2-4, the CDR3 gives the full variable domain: DSGVTQTPKHLITATGQRVTLRCSPRSGDLSVYWYQQSLDQGLQFLIQYYNGEERAKGNILERFSAQQFPDLHSELNLSSLELGDSALYFCASSPVGGRGKNIQYFGAGTRLSVL.

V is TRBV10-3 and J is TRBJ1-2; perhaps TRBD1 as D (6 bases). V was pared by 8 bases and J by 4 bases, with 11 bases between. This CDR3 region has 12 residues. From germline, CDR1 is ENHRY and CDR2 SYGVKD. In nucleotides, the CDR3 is TGTGCCATCTCGGGGGCTCGCTATGGCTACACCTTC. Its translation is CAISGARYGYTF.

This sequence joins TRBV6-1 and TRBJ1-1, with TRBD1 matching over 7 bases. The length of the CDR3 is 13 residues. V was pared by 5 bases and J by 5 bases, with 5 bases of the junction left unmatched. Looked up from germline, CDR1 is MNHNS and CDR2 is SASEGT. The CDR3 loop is CASSIEQGTEAFF. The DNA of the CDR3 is TGTGCCAGCAGTATAGAACAGGGGACTGAAGCTTTCTTT.

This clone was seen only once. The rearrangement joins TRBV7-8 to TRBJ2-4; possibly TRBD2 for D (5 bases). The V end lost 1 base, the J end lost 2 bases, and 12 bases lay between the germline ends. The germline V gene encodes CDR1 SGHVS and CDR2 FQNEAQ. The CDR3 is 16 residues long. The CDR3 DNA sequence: TGTGCCAGCAGCTTAGGCCGGACTTTTACCAAAAACATTCAGTACTTC. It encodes CASSLGRTFTKNIQYF.

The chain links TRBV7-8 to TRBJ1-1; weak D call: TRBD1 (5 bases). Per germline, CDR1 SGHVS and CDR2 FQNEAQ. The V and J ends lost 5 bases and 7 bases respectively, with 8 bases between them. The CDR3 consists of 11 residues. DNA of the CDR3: TGTGCCAGCAGCAGGGGAGGTGAAGCTTTCTTT. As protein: CASSRGGEAFF. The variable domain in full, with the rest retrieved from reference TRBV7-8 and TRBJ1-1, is GAGVSQSPRYKVAKRGQDVALRCDPISGHVSLFWYQQALGQGPEFLTYFQNEAQLDKSGLPSDRFFAERPEGSVSTLKIQRTQQEDSAVYLCASSRGGEAFFGQGTRLTVV.

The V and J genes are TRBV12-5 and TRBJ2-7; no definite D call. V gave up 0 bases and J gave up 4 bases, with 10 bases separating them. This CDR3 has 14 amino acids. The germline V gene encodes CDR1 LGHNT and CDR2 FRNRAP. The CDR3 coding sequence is TGTGCTAGTGGTTTGGTAGAGCCTGGATACGAGCAGTACTTC. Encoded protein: CASGLVEPGYEQYF.

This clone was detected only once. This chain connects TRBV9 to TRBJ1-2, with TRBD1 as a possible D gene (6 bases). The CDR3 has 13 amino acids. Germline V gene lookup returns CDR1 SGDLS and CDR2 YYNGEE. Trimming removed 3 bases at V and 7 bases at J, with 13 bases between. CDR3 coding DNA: TGTGCCAGCAGCGCCCAGCAGGGGTCTGGCTACACCTTC. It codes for CASSAQQGSGYTF.

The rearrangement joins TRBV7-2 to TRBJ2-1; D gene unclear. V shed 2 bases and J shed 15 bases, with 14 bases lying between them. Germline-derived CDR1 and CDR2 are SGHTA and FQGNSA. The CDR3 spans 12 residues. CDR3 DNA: TGTGCCAGCAGCTTACAGGTTGGCTTACCGTTCTTC. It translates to CASSLQVGLPFF.

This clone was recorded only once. This chain's CDR3 is CASSFIAGQDVYNEQFF. CDR3 DNA: TGTGCCAGCAGCTTTATAGCGGGCCAGGACGTATACAATGAGCAGTTCTTC. The chain joins TRBV7-9 to TRBJ2-1; 7 bases are a match to TRBD2. The J segment lost 4 bases and the V segment lost 3 bases, leaving 12 bases of the junction unmatched. The germline CDR1 and CDR2 sequences are SEHNR and FQNEAQ (reference sequence). This CDR3 comprises 17 residues.

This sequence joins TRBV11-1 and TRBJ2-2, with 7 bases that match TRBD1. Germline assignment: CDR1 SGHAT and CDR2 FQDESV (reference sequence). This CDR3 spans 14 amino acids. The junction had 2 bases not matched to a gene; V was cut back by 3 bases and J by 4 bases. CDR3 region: CASSFHRGTGELFF. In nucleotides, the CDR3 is TGTGCCAGCAGCTTCCACAGGGGCACCGGGGAGCTGTTTTTT.

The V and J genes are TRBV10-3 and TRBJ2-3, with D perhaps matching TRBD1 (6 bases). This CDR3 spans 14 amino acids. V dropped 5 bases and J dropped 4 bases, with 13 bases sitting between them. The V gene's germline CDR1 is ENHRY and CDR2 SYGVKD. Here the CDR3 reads CAISTGKDADTQYF. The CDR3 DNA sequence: TGTGCCATCAGTACAGGGAAGGACGCAGATACGCAGTATTTT.

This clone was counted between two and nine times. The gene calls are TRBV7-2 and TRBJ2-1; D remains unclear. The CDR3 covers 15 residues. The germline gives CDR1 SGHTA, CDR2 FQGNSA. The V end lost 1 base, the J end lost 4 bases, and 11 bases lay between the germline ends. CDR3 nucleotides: TGTGCCAGCAGCTTAGAGTTTGGCAGATACAATGAGCAGTTCTTC. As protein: CASSLEFGRYNEQFF.

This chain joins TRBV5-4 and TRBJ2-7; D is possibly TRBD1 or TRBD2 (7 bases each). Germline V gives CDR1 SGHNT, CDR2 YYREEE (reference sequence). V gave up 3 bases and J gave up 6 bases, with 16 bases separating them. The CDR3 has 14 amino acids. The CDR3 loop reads CASSSQGGPSEQYF. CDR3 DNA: TGTGCCAGCAGCTCGCAGGGGGGGCCCTCCGAGCAGTACTTC.

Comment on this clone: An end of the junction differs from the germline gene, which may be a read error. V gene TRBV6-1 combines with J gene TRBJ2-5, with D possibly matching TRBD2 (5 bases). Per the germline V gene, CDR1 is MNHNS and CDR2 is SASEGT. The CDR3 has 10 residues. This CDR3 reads CASRDWAPHF. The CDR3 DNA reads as TGTGCCAGCAGGGACTGGGCCCCGCACTTC.

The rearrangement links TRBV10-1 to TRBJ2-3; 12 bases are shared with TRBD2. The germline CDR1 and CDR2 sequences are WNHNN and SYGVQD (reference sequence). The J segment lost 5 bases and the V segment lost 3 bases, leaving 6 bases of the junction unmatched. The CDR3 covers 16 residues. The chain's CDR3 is CASSELTSGGRDTQYF. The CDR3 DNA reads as TGCGCCAGCAGTGAACTAACTAGCGGGGGGAGAGATACGCAGTATTTT.

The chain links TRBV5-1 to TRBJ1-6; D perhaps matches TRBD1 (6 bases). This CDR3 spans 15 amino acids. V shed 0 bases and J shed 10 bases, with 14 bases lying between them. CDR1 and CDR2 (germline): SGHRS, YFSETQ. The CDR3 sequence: CASSLVAGEGSPLHF. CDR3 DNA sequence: TGCGCCAGCAGCTTGGTGGCAGGGGAAGGCTCACCCCTCCACTTT.

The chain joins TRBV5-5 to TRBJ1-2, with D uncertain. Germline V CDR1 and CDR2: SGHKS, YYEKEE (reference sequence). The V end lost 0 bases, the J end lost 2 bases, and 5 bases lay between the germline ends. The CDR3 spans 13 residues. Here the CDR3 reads CASSLEGNYGYTF. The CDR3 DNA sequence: TGTGCCAGCAGCTTGGAAGGGAACTATGGCTACACCTTC. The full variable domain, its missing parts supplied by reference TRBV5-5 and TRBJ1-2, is DAGVTQSPTHLIKTRGQQVTLRCSPISGHKSVSWYQQVLGQGPQFIFQYYEKEERGRGNFPDRFSARQFPNYSSELNVNALLLGDSALYLCASSLEGNYGYTFGSGTRLTVV.

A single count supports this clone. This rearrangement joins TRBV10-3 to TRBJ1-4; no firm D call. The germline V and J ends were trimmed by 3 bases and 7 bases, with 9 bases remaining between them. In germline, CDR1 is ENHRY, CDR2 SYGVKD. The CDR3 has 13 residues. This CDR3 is CAISERPSEKLFF. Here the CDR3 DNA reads TGTGCCATCAGTGAACGGCCGAGTGAAAAACTGTTTTTT.

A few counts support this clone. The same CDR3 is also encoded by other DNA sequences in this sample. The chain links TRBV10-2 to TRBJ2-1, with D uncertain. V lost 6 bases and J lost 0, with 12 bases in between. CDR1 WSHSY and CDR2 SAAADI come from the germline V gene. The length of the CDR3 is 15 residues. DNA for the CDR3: TGCGCCAGCAGCCCCGGTACACCCTCCTACAATGAGCAGTTCTTC. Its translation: CASSPGTPSYNEQFF.

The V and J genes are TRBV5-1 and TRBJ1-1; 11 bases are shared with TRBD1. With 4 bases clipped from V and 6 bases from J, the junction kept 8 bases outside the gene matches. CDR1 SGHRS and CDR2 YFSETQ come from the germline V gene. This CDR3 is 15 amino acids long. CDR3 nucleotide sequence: TGCGCCAGCAGCAACCGGGACAGGGGGAGCCCTGAAGCTTTCTTT. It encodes CASSNRDRGSPEAFF. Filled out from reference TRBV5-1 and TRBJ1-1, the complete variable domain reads KAGVTQTPRYLIKTRGQQVTLSCSPISGHRSVSWYQQTPGQGLQFLFEYFSETQRNKGNFPGRFSGRQFSNSRSEMNVSTLELGDSALYLCASSNRDRGSPEAFFGQGTRLTVV.